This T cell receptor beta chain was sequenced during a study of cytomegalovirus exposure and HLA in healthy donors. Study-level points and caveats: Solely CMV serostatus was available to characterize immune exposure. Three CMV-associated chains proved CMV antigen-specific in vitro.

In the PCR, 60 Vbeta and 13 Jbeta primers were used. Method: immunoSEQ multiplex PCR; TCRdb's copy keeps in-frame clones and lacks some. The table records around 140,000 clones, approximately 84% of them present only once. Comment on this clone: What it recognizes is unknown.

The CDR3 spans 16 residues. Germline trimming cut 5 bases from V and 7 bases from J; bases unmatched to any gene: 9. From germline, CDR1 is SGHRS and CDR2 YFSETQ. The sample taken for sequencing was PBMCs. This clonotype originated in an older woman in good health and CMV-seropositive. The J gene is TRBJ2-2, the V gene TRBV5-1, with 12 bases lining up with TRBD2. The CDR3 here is CASRPLTSGRVGELFF. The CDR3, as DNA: TGCGCCAGCAGGCCGCTGACTAGCGGGAGAGTCGGGGAGCTGTTTTTT.